The entry that follows covers one T cell receptor beta chain sequence. These data are taken from a study of CD8 T cells in Susac syndrome. V was shortened by 3 bases and J by 5 bases, with 14 bases between the two germline ends. The CDR3 is 14 amino acids. From germline, CDR1 is SGHRS and CDR2 YFSETQ. From blood CD8+ and CD4+ T cells, TCR beta sequences were generated. Random-hexamer reverse transcription was applied to roughly 0.5 to 1 ug RNA. One entry per CDR3 protein, called by TCRdb with MiXCR from the immunoSEQ multiplex PCR reads. The table includes about 120,000 distinct CDR3 sequences, under 96% detected once.

The V and J genes are TRBV5-1 and TRBJ2-5; D might be TRBD2 (6 bases). The sample comprised CD4+ T cells from PBMCs. This receptor was identified in a human donor with Susac syndrome. This CDR3 is CASSSEGRRETQYF. The CDR3 DNA is TGCGCCAGCAGCTCGGAGGGCCGGAGGGAGACCCAGTACTTC. Full variable domain (outside the CDR3, taken from reference TRBV5-1 and TRBJ2-5): KAGVTQTPRYLIKTRGQQVTLSCSPISGHRSVSWYQQTPGQGLQFLFEYFSETQRNKGNFPGRFSGRQFSNSRSEMNVSTLELGDSALYLCASSSEGRRETQYFGPGTRLLVL.